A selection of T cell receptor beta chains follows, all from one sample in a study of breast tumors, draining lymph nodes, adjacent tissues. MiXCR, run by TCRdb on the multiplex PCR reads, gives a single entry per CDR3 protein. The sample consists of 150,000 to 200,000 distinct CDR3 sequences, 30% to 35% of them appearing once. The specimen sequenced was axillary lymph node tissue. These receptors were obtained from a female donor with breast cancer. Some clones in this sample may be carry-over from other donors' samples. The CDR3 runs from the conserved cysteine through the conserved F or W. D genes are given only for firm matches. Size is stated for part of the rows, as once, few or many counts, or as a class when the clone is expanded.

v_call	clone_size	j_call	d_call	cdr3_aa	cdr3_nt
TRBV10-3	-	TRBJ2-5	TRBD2	CAISESGGTSGEETQYF	TGTGCCATCAGTGAGTCGGGCGGGACTAGCGGGGAAGAGACCCAGTACTTC
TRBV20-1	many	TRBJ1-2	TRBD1	CSAAGTGGNYGYTF	TGCAGTGCTGCCGGGACAGGGGGAAACTATGGCTACACCTTC
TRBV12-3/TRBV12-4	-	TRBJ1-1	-	CASSFPGQVNTEAFF	TGTGCCAGCAGTTTCCCGGGACAAGTGAACACTGAAGCTTTCTTT
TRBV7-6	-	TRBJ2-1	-	CASSFRLRRGNEQFF	TGTGCCAGCAGCTTCAGGCTAAGGAGGGGCAATGAGCAGTTCTTC
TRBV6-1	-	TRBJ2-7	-	CASSEGGVPYGQYF	TGTGCCAGCAGTGAAGGGGGGGTGCCCTACGGGCAGTACTTC
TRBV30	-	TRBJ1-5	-	CAWKPPSGRPQHF	TGTGCCTGGAAACCCCCTAGCGGGAGGCCCCAACATTTT
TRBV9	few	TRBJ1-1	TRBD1	CASSVRGTGITEAFF	TGTGCCAGCAGCGTAAGAGGGACAGGGATCACTGAAGCTTTCTTT
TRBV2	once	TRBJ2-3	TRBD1	CASKTGGQGSKDTQYF	TGTGCCAGCAAGACAGGGGGACAGGGCAGTAAAGATACGCAGTATTTT
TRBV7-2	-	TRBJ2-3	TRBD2	CASSSPTSGTTQYF	TGTGCCAGCAGCTCCCCGACTAGCGGGACTACGCAGTATTTT
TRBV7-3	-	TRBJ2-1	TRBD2	CASSPRSGGAGNEQFF	TGTGCCAGCAGCCCAAGGAGCGGGGGGGCCGGGAATGAGCAGTTCTTC
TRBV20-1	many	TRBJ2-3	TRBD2	CSGLAAALLRDTQYF	TGCAGTGGTCTAGCGGCCGCACTCCTGCGGGATACGCAGTATTTT
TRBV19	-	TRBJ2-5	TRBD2	CATTSQGRSGRARETQYF	TGTGCCACTACCTCTCAGGGGCGAAGCGGGAGGGCCCGGGAGACCCAGTACTTC
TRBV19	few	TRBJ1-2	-	CASSIRAGYGYTF	TGTGCCAGTAGTATAAGGGCGGGCTATGGCTACACCTTC
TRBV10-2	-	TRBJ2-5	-	CAIQETQYF	TGCGCTATCCAAGAGACCCAGTACTTC
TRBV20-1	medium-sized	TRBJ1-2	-	CSVPRAGNGGYTF	TGCAGCGTACCCAGGGCGGGGAATGGTGGCTACACCTTC
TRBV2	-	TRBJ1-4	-	CASNMEWANEKLFF	TGTGCCAGCAATATGGAGTGGGCTAATGAAAAACTGTTTTTT
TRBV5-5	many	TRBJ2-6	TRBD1	CASSYTGAFSGANVLTF	TGTGCCAGCAGCTATACAGGGGCCTTCTCTGGGGCCAACGTCCTGACTTTC
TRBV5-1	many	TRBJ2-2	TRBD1	CASSLEGQGEELFF	TGCGCCAGCAGCTTGGAAGGCCAGGGGGAGGAGCTGTTTTTT
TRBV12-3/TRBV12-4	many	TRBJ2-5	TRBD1	CASSGTGTGETQYF	TGTGCCAGCAGCGGGACAGGGACAGGGGAGACCCAGTACTTC
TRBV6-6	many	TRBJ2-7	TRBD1	CASSYGGQGAKEQYF	TGTGCCAGCAGTTACGGGGGACAGGGGGCGAAAGAGCAGTACTTC
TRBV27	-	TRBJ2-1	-	CASSSVLSGNEQSF	TGTGCCAGCAGCTCGGTGTTGAGTGGGAATGAGCAGTCCTTC
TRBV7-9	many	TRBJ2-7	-	CASSLWPGPNYEQYF	TGTGCCAGCAGCTTGTGGCCAGGACCAAACTACGAGCAGTACTTC
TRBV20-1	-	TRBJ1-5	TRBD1	CSATQGFDQPQHF	TGCAGTGCGACACAGGGGTTCGATCAGCCCCAGCATTTT
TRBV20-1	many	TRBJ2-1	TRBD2	CSASWGRGSYNEQFF	TGCAGTGCTAGTTGGGGGAGGGGCTCCTACAATGAGCAGTTCTTC
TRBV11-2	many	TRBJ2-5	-	CASSVGRGPQAETQYF	TGTGCCAGCAGCGTTGGGCGGGGACCCCAAGCGGAGACCCAGTACTTC
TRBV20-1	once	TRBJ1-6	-	CSARSPRDNNSPLHF	TGCAGTGCCCGGTCCCCGAGGGACAATAATTCACCCCTCCACTTT
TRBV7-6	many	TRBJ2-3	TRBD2	CASSPHSSGGSDTQYF	TGTGCCAGCAGTCCCCACTCTAGCGGGGGGTCAGATACGCAGTATTTT
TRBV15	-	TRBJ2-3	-	CATSRGAETDTQYF	TGTGCCACCAGCAGAGGGGCTGAGACAGATACGCAGTATTTT
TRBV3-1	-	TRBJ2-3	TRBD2	CASSLSGGRIDTQYF	TGTGCCAGCAGCCTTAGCGGGGGTCGTATAGATACGCAGTATTTT
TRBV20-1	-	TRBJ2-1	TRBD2	CSATSGGGNEQFF	TGCAGTGCTACTAGCGGGGGGGGCAATGAGCAGTTCTTC
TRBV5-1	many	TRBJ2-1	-	CASSLALGSFGGEQFF	TGCGCCAGCAGCTTGGCACTGGGCTCGTTCGGTGGTGAGCAGTTCTTC
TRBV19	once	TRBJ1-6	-	CASSRVGGPSYNSPLHF	TGTGCCAGTAGTAGGGTGGGGGGCCCTTCCTATAATTCACCCCTCCACTTT
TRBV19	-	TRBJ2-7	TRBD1	CASRGRGTGGSYEQYF	TGTGCCAGTAGAGGCCGCGGGACAGGGGGTTCCTACGAGCAGTACTTC
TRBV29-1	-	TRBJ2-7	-	CSSPSSYEQYF	TGCAGCTCACCTAGCAGCTACGAGCAGTACTTC
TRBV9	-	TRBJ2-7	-	CASRPPGLEQYF	TGTGCTAGCAGGCCGCCCGGGCTCGAGCAGTACTTC
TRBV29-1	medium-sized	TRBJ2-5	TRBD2	CSGGTNNAQETQYF	TGCAGCGGGGGGACTAATAACGCCCAAGAGACCCAGTACTTC
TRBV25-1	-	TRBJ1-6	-	CASSDRSSYNSPLHF	TGTGCCAGCAGTGACCGGAGCTCCTATAATTCACCCCTCCACTTT
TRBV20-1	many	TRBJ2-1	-	CSARELANSYNEQFF	TGCAGTGCTAGAGAATTGGCTAACTCCTACAATGAGCAGTTCTTC
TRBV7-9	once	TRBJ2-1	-	CASSFYICSARGGGPNEQFF	-
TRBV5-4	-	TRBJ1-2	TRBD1	CASSLGGAGGAVYGHTF	TGTGCCAGCAGCTTGGGCGGGGCAGGGGGCGCAGTCTATGGCCACACCTTC
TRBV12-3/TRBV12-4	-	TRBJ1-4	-	CASSGVATEKLFF	TGTGCCAGCAGTGGGGTTGCGACTGAAAAACTGTTTTTT
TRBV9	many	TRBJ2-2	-	CASSAGVGELFF	TGTGCCAGCAGCGCCGGCGTCGGGGAGCTGTTTTTT